This T cell receptor (beta chain) comes out of a study of CD4 T cells in relation to SARS-CoV-2 and coronaviruses. Study overall: PBMCs were cultured with antigen for over 8 days before TCR beta sequencing.

On this clone itself: Its antigen is not identified.

CDR3 length: 16 amino acids. Germline V gene data show CDR1 as MDHEN and CDR2 as SYDVKM. The V end lost 4 bases, the J end lost 2 bases, and 16 bases lay between the germline ends. Data came from immunoSEQ multiplex PCR; TCRdb stores just in-frame clones and leaves some out. This sample carries tens of thousands of clones, around 75% of them seen once, and the ten largest clones take 12%. Unexposed donor CD4+ T cells date from about 2011-2018, before the COVID-19 pandemic. Isolation of CD4+ T cells took place after nine to ten days in culture. The sample taken for sequencing was CD4+ T cells from PBMCs, cultured in vitro. The rearrangement joins TRBV28 to TRBJ2-3; no reliable D call. This receptor was identified in a human donor in good health. The CDR3 is CASSSPPGSLTDTQYF. DNA of the CDR3: TGTGCCAGCAGTTCACCTCCGGGTTCTCTCACAGATACGCAGTATTTT.